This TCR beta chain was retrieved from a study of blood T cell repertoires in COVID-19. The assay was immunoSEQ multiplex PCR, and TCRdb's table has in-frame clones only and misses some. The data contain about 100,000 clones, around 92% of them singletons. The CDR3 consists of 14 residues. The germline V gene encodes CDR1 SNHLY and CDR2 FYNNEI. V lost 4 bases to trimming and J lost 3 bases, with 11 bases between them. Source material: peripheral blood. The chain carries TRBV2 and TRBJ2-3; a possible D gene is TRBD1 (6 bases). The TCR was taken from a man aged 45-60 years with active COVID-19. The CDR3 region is CASSAYRETDTQYF. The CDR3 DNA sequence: TGTGCCAGCAGTGCGTACAGGGAGACAGATACGCAGTATTTT.